The clone carrying this T cell receptor (beta chain) was seen just once. This specimen belongs to a study of blood T cell repertoires in COVID-19. Across the whole study: From T cells, B-cell-depleted T cells, or PBMCs came the material, which was cDNA or gDNA.

Original analysis: Quantification of nucleated cells was approximated via reference gene primer amplification. The protocol was immunoSEQ multiplex PCR, while the TCRdb copy is restricted to in-frame clones and leaves out a portion. V, J and clone size reflect that table, while D and trimming were determined from the DNA. The repertoire includes tens of thousands of clones, approximately 80% of them detected once, and about a sixth sits in the top ten. Material: peripheral blood. The sequence came from a woman aged 60 to 75 with acute or convalescent COVID-19.

The CDR3 protein is CASSYQILSGANVLTF. In DNA form, the CDR3 reads TGTGCCAGCAGTTACCAGATCCTCTCTGGGGCCAACGTCCTGACTTTC. The chain combines TRBV6-5 with TRBJ2-6; D is undetermined. From germline, CDR1 is MNHEY and CDR2 SVGAGI. With 2 bases removed from V and 0 bases from J, the gap between germline ends came to 8 bases. The CDR3 spans 16 residues.